This T cell receptor (beta chain) was found in a study of OX40 agonist ivuxolimab in advanced cancers. The CDR3 consists of 15 residues. Per the germline V gene, CDR1 is SGHVS and CDR2 is FNYEAQ. V lost 4 bases and J lost 6; bases outside the gene matches: 4. Assay: immunoSEQ multiplex PCR; the TCRdb copy retains only in-frame clones and omits some. This sample has roughly 30,000 clones, with 75% to 95% found just once. V is TRBV7-6 and J is TRBJ2-2; 11 nucleotides match TRBD2. This material consisted of CD4+ or CD8+ T cells sorted from blood, taken in a trial of the OX40 agonist ivuxolimab. The clonotype was recovered from an adult with an advanced solid tumor such as melanoma, head and neck, liver or kidney cancer. CDR3: CASSWGLAEAGELFF. The CDR3 region has the DNA TGTGCCAGCAGCTGGGGACTAGCGGAAGCCGGGGAGCTGTTTTTT.